Each of the 24 T cell receptor beta chains below was sequenced from the same sample in a study of regulatory T cells in long-lasting Graves disease. The time point here: persistent/refractory GD, antithyroid drugs over 5 years with positive TRAb. The TCR library used RNA extracted from PBMCs. Investigators prepared the TCR beta libraries by applying iRepertoire HTBI primers and Arm-PCR of CDR3 regions. Via MiXCR, TCRdb re-called the multiplex PCR reads, giving one row per CDR3 protein. The sample consists of around 460,000 distinct CDR3 sequences, roughly 21% of them appearing once. Sequenced material: peripheral blood mononuclear cells (PBMCs), taken when the disease was refractory, from a patient treated with antithyroid drugs. Source of these receptors: a female donor with Graves disease.

This clonotype was seen at least ten times. The chain has TRBV28 and TRBJ1-2; 7 bases line up with TRBD1. The V gene's germline CDR1 is MDHEN and CDR2 SYDVKM. The junction had 6 bases not matched to a gene; V was cut back by 3 bases and J by 5 bases. The CDR3 sequence is 14 residues long. CDR3 nucleotides: TGTGCCAGCAGTTTTACAGGGGTAGGGTATGGCTACACCTTC. Translation gives CASSFTGVGYGYTF.

This rearrangement joins TRBV9 to TRBJ2-2, with 7 nucleotides matching TRBD2. The trim removed 4 bases at V and 3 bases at J, leaving 9 bases unmatched. CDR3 size: 16 residues. The germline V gene encodes CDR1 SGDLS and CDR2 YYNGEE. CDR3: CASSPRRGVYTGELFF. CDR3 coding DNA: TGTGCCAGCAGCCCTCGACGGGGGGTATACACCGGGGAGCTGTTTTTT. Combining the CDR3 with reference TRBV9 and TRBJ2-2 gives the whole variable domain DSGVTQTPKHLITATGQRVTLRCSPRSGDLSVYWYQQSLDQGLQFLIQYYNGEERAKGNILERFSAQQFPDLHSELNLSSLELGDSALYFCASSPRRGVYTGELFFGEGSRLTVL.

Concerning this clonotype: Being one base from a much bigger clone, this may be a read error. The CDR3 end shows no conserved phenylalanine or tryptophan, and so a read error is likely. The chain recombines TRBV27 with TRBJ1-2; 7 bases are a match to TRBD1. CDR1 and CDR2 (germline): MNHEY, SMNVEV (reference sequence). V dropped 2 bases and J dropped 10; count of bases not matched to a gene: 10. The CDR3 runs 14 residues. CDR3: CASSLAGGSYTYTS. The CDR3 nucleotides are TGTGCCAGCAGTTTAGCAGGGGGGTCCTATACCTACACCTCC.

Comment on this clonotype: This sequence may be a read error, since a much larger clone differs from it by one base. Because it lacks the conserved phenylalanine or tryptophan at the end, this CDR3 is likely a read error. V usage is TRBV11-2 and J usage is TRBJ2-5; no clear D gene. V was clipped by 3 bases and J by 1 base, with 9 bases between them. Germline CDR1 reads SGHAT; CDR2 reads FQNNGV. CDR3 length: 14 residues. CDR3 DNA sequence: TGTGCCAGCAGCTTTTCGCGGAGCCAAGAGACCCAGTACTCC. Residues: CASSFSRSQETQYS.

This clonotype was seen repeatedly, ten times or more. J is TRBJ2-5 and V is TRBV9, with 8 bases aligning to TRBD2. Per the germline V gene, CDR1 is SGDLS and CDR2 is YYNGEE. The CDR3 runs 16 residues. The V gene end was trimmed by 0 bases and the J gene end by 0 bases; junction bases not matched to a gene: 4. Here the CDR3 reads CASSVDTGGYQETQYF. CDR3 nucleotide sequence: TGTGCCAGCAGCGTAGATACGGGAGGGTACCAAGAGACCCAGTACTTC. Together with reference TRBV9 and TRBJ2-5, the CDR3 gives the full variable domain: DSGVTQTPKHLITATGQRVTLRCSPRSGDLSVYWYQQSLDQGLQFLIQYYNGEERAKGNILERFSAQQFPDLHSELNLSSLELGDSALYFCASSVDTGGYQETQYFGPGTRLLVL.

J is TRBJ1-5 and V is TRBV19; 7 nucleotides line up with TRBD1. The CDR3 extends over 13 amino acids. Trimming removed 7 bases from V and 5 bases from J; junction bases left unmatched: 5. CDR1 is LNHDA and CDR2 is SQIVND in the germline V gene (reference sequence). The CDR3 loop is CASTTGADQPQHF. The CDR3 nucleotides read TGTGCCAGTACAACAGGGGCGGATCAGCCCCAGCATTTT.

This clonotype was observed at least ten times. V gene TRBV28 combines with J gene TRBJ2-7; the match to TRBD1 covers 9 bases. Trimming at V came to 3 bases and at J to 2 bases, leaving 8 bases not matched to a gene. Germline V gives CDR1 MDHEN, CDR2 SYDVKM. The CDR3 is made up of 16 amino acids. The chain's CDR3 is CASSFPAGTGTYEQYF. DNA for the CDR3: TGTGCCAGCAGTTTTCCCGCCGGGACAGGGACCTACGAGCAGTACTTC.

This clonotype occurred a few times. V and J are TRBV29-1 and TRBJ2-5, with a tentative D call TRBD2 (6 bases). Germline CDR1 is SQVTM and CDR2 is ANQGSEA. The CDR3 covers 16 residues. V shed 3 bases and J shed 0 bases, with 17 bases lying between them. In DNA form, the CDR3 reads TGCAGCGTTGACCTCGTGCGGGGCCGGTACCAAGAGACCCAGTACTTC. The encoded protein is CSVDLVRGRYQETQYF.

This clonotype was observed a handful of times. Here the CDR3 omits its conserved ending phenylalanine or tryptophan, so a read error is the likely source. This chain joins TRBV4-1 and TRBJ2-5, with D possibly matching TRBD2 (6 bases). The germline CDR1 and CDR2 sequences are MGHRA and YSYEKL. The CDR3 length is 17 residues. V shed 0 bases and J shed 5 bases, with 19 bases lying between them. The CDR3 loop reads CASSQDYTGGISETQYL. The CDR3 DNA sequence: TGCGCCAGCAGCCAAGACTATACAGGAGGGATTTCTGAGACCCAGTACCTC.

The rearrangement links TRBV5-1 to TRBJ2-2, with 7 bases identical to TRBD2. Trimming took 4 bases from V and 6 from J; bases not matched to a gene: 6. This CDR3 region has 14 residues. Looked up from germline, CDR1 is SGHRS and CDR2 is YFSETQ. The CDR3 protein is CASSESGTAGELFF. The CDR3 nucleotides are TGCGCCAGCAGCGAAAGCGGGACCGCCGGGGAGCTGTTTTTT.

This clonotype was picked up many times. CDR3 in DNA: TGTGCCAGCAGTTCGACAGGGGGAAAGGAAAAACTGTTTTTT. Encoded protein: CASSSTGGKEKLFF. V and J are TRBV12-3 or TRBV12-4 and TRBJ1-4; 9 nucleotides line up with TRBD1. The CDR3 covers 14 residues. Losses at the gene ends were 4 bases for V and 8 bases for J; bases not matched to a gene: 5.

Only a few counts were recorded for this clonotype. The chain couples TRBV19 to TRBJ1-5, with D tentatively TRBD1 (5 bases). Germline CDR1 is LNHDA and CDR2 is SQIVND (reference sequence). This CDR3 is 17 amino acids long. The V and J ends lost 4 bases and 2 bases respectively, with 18 bases between them. The CDR3 region is CASSRTGLLLGNQPQHF. CDR3 bases: TGTGCCAGTAGTAGAACGGGACTCCTGTTAGGCAATCAGCCCCAGCATTTT.

The chain couples TRBV28 to TRBJ2-1, with D perhaps matching TRBD1 (6 bases). CDR3 length equals 16 residues. V was clipped by 2 bases and J by 7 bases, with 18 bases between them. Germline V gives CDR1 MDHEN, CDR2 SYDVKM. The DNA of the CDR3 is TGTGCCAGCAGTTTACTTCAGGGGATCGGAGTTAATGAGCAGTTCTTC. Encoded protein: CASSLLQGIGVNEQFF. The variable domain in full, completed from reference TRBV28 and TRBJ2-1, reads DVKVTQSSRYLVKRTGEKVFLECVQDMDHENMFWYRQDPGLGLRLIYFSYDVKMKEKGDIPEGYSVSREKKERFSLILESASTNQTSMYLCASSLLQGIGVNEQFFGPGTRLTVL.

V usage is TRBV7-9 and J usage is TRBJ2-5; possibly TRBD2 for D (6 bases). CDR1 and CDR2 (germline): SEHNR, FQNEAQ (reference sequence). The CDR3 sequence is 19 residues long. Trimming shortened V by 5 bases and J by 0 bases, and 25 bases separated the two germline ends. This chain's CDR3 is CASSARSETGTWYQETQYF. CDR3 sequence (DNA): TGTGCCAGCAGCGCCCGTAGCGAGACCGGGACTTGGTACCAAGAGACCCAGTACTTC. The entire variable domain, with the rest obtained from reference TRBV7-9 and TRBJ2-5, is as follows: DTGVSQNPRHKITKRGQNVTFRCDPISEHNRLYWYRQTLGQGPEFLTYFQNEAQLEKSRLLSDRFSAERPKGSFSTLEIQRTEQGDSAMYLCASSARSETGTWYQETQYFGPGTRLLVL.

Details on this clonotype: It may be a read error: a sequence one base away is much more abundant. The rearrangement uses TRBV7-9 and TRBJ1-2; D uncertain. Per the germline V gene, CDR1 is SEHNR and CDR2 is FQNEAQ (reference sequence). This CDR3 is 13 amino acids long. V was trimmed by 0 bases and J by 4 bases, leaving 6 bases between them. As DNA, the CDR3 is TGTGCCAGCAGCTTAGCGGGCCTCTATGGCTACACCTTC. This translates into CASSLAGLYGYTF.

The V and J genes are TRBV20-1 and TRBJ2-7; TRBD1 matches 10 bases. CDR1 and CDR2 (germline): DFQATT, SNEGSKA (reference sequence). Germline trimming cut 1 base from V and 6 bases from J; bases unmatched to any gene: 12. This CDR3 is built from 16 residues. DNA for the CDR3: TGCAGTGCTAGAGGGTCTGACAGGACAGGGGGTTTCGAGCAGTACTTC. Translated, it gives CSARGSDRTGGFEQYF.

In DNA, the CDR3 is TGCAGTGCGGCCGGGGACAGACACTCTGGGGCCAACGTCCTGACTTTC. It is translated as CSAAGDRHSGANVLTF. The chain employs TRBV20-1 and TRBJ2-6; 7 bases agree with TRBD1. With V trimmed by 6 bases and J by 0 bases, 8 bases remained unmatched. The CDR3 extends over 16 amino acids. CDR1 and CDR2 from the germline V gene are DFQATT and SNEGSKA (reference sequence).

This clonotype occurred a few times. This chain connects TRBV5-6 to TRBJ2-7; TRBD2 agrees at 8 bases. This CDR3 has 16 residues. From germline, CDR1 is SGHDT and CDR2 YYEEEE. V dropped 1 base and J dropped 7; count of bases not matched to a gene: 13. The CDR3 region has the DNA TGTGCCAGCAGCTTGATCTTAGCGGGGACCTCAGGGGAGCAGTACTTC. Translated: CASSLILAGTSGEQYF.

In this sample, this clonotype turned up a few times. V usage is TRBV7-2 and J usage is TRBJ2-1; the match to TRBD2 covers 8 bases. The CDR3 has 15 residues. J was trimmed by 3 bases and V by 2 bases; bases with no gene match: 3. Germline values: CDR1 SGHTA, CDR2 FQGNSA. The CDR3 DNA sequence: TGTGCCAGCAGCTTACTAGCGGGCCTCTACAATGAGCAGTTCTTC. Translation gives CASSLLAGLYNEQFF.

This clonotype was seen only once. A junction end diverges from the germline sequence, so it may reflect a read error. The chain has TRBV6-1 and TRBJ1-2, with 9 bases that match TRBD1. There are 18 residues in the CDR3. Per germline, CDR1 MNHNS and CDR2 SASEGT. The CDR3 DNA sequence: TGTGCCACCAGTGATTCGGGGACAGGGACGGGGTTTGGCTATGGCTACACCTTC. Protein: CATSDSGTGTGFGYGYTF.

The V and J genes are TRBV6-5 and TRBJ1-6; a weak D match, TRBD1 (5 bases). The V end lost 4 bases, the J end lost 6 bases, and 7 bases lay between the germline ends. The CDR3 spans 13 residues. From germline, CDR1 is MNHEY and CDR2 SVGAGI. The CDR3 protein is CASSSGTNSPLHF. The CDR3 nucleotides are TGTGCCAGCAGTTCAGGGACTAATTCACCCCTCCACTTT.

This clonotype has only a few counts. J is TRBJ2-2 and V is TRBV29-1; TRBD1 might be the D (5 bases). Per germline, CDR1 SQVTM and CDR2 ANQGSEA. This CDR3 has 14 amino acids. V was pared by 3 bases and J by 4 bases, with 12 bases between. The CDR3, as DNA: TGCAGCGTTGATGAAGGGGTAGGCACCGGGGAGCTGTTTTTT. It is translated as CSVDEGVGTGELFF.

Details on this clonotype: This may come from a read error, since a much larger clone is one base off. The CDR3 end shows no conserved phenylalanine or tryptophan, and so a read error is likely. The chain employs TRBV6-1 and TRBJ1-5, with 9 bases lining up with TRBD1. The CDR3 has 13 residues. Per the germline V gene, CDR1 is MNHNS and CDR2 is SASEGT. After removal of 6 bases from V and 13 bases from J, the junction contained 10 bases not matched to a gene. In DNA form, the CDR3 reads TGTGCCAGCAGATTTACGGCGGACAGGGGTCAGCATCTT. Translating it yields CASRFTADRGQHL.

This clonotype was seen only a few times. The chain combines TRBV7-2 with TRBJ2-7; 14 bases align to TRBD2. With V trimmed by 4 bases and J by 3 bases, 5 bases remained unmatched. The CDR3 loop spans 16 amino acids. Germline values: CDR1 SGHTA, CDR2 FQGNSA. The CDR3 nucleotides are TGTGCCAGCAGCTCCGGACTAGCGGGAGGTGGCTACGAGCAGTACTTC. It specifies CASSSGLAGGGYEQYF.